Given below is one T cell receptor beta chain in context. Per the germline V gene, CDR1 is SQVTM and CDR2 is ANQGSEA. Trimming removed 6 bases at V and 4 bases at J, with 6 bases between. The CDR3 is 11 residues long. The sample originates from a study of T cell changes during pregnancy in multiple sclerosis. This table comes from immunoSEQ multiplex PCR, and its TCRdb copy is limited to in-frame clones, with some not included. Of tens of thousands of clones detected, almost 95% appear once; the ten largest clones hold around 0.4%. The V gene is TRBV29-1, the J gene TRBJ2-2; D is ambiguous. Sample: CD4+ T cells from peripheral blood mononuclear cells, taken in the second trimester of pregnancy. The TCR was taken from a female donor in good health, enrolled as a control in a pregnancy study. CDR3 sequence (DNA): TGCAGCGTCCATTTCACCGGGGAGCTGTTTTTT. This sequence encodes CSVHFTGELFF.